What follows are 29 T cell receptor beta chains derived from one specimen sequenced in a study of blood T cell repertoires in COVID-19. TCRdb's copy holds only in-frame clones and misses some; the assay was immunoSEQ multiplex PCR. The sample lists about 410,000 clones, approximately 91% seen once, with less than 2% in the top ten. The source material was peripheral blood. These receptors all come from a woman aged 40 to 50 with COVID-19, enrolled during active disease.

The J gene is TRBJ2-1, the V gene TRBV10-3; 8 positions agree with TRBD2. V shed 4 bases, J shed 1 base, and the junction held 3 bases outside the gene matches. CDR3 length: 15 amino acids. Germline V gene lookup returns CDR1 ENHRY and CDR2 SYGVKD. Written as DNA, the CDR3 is TGTGCCATCAGTGGGGCTAGCGGGTCCTACAATGAGCAGTTCTTC. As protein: CAISGASGSYNEQFF.

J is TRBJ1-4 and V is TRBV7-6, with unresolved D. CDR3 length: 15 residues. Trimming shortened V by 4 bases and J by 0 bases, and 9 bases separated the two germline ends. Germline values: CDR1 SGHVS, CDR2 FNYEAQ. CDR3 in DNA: TGTGCCAGCAGCTCCTACAGTACAACTAATGAAAAACTGTTTTTT. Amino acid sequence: CASSSYSTTNEKLFF. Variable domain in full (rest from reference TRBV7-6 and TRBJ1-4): GAGVSQSPRYKVTKRGQDVALRCDPISGHVSLYWYRQALGQGPEFLTYFNYEAQQDKSGLPNDRFSAERPEGSISTLTIQRTEQRDSAMYRCASSSYSTTNEKLFFGSGTQLSVL.

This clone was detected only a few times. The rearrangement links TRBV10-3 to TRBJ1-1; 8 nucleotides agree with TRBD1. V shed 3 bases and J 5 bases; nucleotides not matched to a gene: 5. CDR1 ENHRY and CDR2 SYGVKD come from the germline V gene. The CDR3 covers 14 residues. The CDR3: CAISEPTGVTEAFF. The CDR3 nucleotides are TGTGCCATCAGTGAACCGACAGGGGTGACTGAAGCTTTCTTT.

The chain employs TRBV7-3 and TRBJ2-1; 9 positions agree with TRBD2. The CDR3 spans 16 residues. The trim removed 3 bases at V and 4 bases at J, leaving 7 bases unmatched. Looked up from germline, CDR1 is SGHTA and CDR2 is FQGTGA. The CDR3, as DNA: TGTGCCAGCAGCTTCAGACTAGCGGCATTATACAATGAGCAGTTCTTC. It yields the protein CASSFRLAALYNEQFF.

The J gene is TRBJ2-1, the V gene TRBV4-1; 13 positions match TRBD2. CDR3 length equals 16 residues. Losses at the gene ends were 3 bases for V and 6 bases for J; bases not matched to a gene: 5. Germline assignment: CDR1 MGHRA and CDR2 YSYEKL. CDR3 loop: CASSHGLAGVSNEQFF. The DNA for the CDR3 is TGCGCCAGCAGCCACGGACTAGCGGGAGTTTCCAATGAGCAGTTCTTC.

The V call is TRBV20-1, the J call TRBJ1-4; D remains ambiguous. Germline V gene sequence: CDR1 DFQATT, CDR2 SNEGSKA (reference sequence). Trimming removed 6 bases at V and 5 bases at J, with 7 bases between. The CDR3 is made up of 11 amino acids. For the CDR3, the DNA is TGCAGTGCCGGTCTCAATGAAAAACTGTTTTTT. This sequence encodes CSAGLNEKLFF.

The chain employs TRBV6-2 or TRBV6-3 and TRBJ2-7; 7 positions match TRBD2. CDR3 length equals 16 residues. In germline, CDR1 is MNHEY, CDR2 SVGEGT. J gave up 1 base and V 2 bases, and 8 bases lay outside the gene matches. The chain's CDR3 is CASSYPWGGRSYEQYF. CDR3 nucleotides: TGTGCCAGCAGTTACCCCTGGGGGGGACGGTCCTACGAGCAGTACTTC.

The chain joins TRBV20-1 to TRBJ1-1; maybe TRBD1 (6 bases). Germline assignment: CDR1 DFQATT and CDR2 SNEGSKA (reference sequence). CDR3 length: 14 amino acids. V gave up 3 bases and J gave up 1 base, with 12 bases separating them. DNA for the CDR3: TGCAGTGCTAGTTTAAAACAGGGGAACACTGAAGCTTTCTTT. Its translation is CSASLKQGNTEAFF.

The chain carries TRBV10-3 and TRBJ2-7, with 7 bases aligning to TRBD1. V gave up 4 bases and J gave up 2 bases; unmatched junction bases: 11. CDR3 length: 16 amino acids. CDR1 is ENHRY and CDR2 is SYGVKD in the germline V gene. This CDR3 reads CAISGAAGGNTYEQYF. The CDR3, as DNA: TGTGCCATCAGTGGGGCGGCAGGGGGAAATACCTACGAGCAGTACTTC.

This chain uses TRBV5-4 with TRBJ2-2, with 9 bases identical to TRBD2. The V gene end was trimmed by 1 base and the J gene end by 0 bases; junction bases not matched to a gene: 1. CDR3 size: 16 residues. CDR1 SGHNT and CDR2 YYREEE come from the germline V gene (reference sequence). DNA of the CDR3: TGTGCCAGCAGCTTGCGCGGGGGGGCGAACACCGGGGAGCTGTTTTTT. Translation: CASSLRGGANTGELFF.

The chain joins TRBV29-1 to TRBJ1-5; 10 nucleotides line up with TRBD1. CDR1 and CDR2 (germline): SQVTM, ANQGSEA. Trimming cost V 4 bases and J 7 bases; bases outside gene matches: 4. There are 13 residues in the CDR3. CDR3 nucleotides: TGCAGCGTTGGAGGACAGGGGGGACAGCCCCAGCATTTT. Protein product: CSVGGQGGQPQHF.

The CDR3 protein is CASSPDSYNSPLHF. CDR3 coding DNA: TGTGCCAGCAGCCCGGACAGCTATAATTCACCCCTCCACTTT. V usage is TRBV7-9 and J usage is TRBJ1-6; tentative D call: TRBD1 (6 bases). CDR1 and CDR2 (germline): SEHNR, FQNEAQ (reference sequence). This CDR3 comprises 14 residues. V was shortened by 5 bases and J by 3 bases, with 8 bases between the two germline ends. Complete variable domain (other parts from reference TRBV7-9 and TRBJ1-6): DTGVSQNPRHKITKRGQNVTFRCDPISEHNRLYWYRQTLGQGPEFLTYFQNEAQLEKSRLLSDRFSAERPKGSFSTLEIQRTEQGDSAMYLCASSPDSYNSPLHFGNGTRLTVT.

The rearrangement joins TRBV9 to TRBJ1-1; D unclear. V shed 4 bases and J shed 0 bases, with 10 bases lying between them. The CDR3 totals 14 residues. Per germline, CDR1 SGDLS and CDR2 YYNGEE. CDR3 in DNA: TGTGCCAGCAGCAAAACAGCTATGAACACTGAAGCTTTCTTT. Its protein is CASSKTAMNTEAFF.

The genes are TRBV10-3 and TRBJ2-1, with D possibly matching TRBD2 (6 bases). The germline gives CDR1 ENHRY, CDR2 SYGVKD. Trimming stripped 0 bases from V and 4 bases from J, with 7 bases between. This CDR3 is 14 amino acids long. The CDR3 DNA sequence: TGTGCCATCAGTGAGTCGGGGGGATACAATGAGCAGTTCTTC. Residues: CAISESGGYNEQFF.

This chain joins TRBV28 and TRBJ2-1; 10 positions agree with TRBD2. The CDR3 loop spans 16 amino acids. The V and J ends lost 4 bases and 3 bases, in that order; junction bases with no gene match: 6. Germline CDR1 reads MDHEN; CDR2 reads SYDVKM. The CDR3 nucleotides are TGTGCCAGCAGTTCGGAGCGGGGGGGCCTCTACAATGAGCAGTTCTTC. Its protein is CASSSERGGLYNEQFF.

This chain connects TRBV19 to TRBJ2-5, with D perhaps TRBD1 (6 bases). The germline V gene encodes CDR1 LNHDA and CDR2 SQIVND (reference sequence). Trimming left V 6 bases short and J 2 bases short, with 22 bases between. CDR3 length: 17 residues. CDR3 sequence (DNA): TGTGCCAGTAGCCCCCCCCTCCAAGGGGGTCAGCAAGAGACCCAGTACTTC. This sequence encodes CASSPPLQGGQQETQYF.

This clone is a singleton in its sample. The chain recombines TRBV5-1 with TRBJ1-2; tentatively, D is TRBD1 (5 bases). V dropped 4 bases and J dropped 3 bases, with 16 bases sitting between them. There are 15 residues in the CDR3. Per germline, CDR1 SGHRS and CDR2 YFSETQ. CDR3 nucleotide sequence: TGCGCCAGCAGCGGCCAGGGCTTTTTCGACTATGGCTACACCTTC. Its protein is CASSGQGFFDYGYTF.

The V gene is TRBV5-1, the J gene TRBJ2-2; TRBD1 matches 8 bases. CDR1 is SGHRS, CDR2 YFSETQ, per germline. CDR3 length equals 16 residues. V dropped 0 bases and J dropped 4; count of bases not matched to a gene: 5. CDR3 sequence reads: CASSLGQGAGTGELFF. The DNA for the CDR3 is TGCGCCAGCAGCTTGGGGCAGGGGGCTGGCACCGGGGAGCTGTTTTTT.

CDR3 amino acids: CASSRTLAGGYGEQFF. The CDR3, as DNA: TGTGCCAGCAGTCGCACCCTAGCGGGAGGGTACGGTGAGCAGTTCTTC. J is TRBJ2-1 and V is TRBV9; TRBD2 matches at 12 bases. The germline CDR1 and CDR2 sequences are SGDLS and YYNGEE. Trimming at V came to 5 bases and at J to 9 bases, leaving 12 bases not matched to a gene. The CDR3 runs 16 residues.

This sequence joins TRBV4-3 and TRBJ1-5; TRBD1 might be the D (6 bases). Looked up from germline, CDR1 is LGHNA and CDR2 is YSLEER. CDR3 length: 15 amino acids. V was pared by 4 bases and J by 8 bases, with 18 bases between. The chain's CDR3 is CASSPRTAPREPQHF. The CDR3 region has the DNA TGCGCCAGCAGCCCCCGGACAGCACCCAGGGAGCCCCAGCATTTT.

CDR3 loop: CASSLVDRPYEQYF. As DNA, the CDR3 is TGTGCCAGCAGCTTGGTGGACAGGCCCTACGAGCAGTACTTC. The rearrangement joins TRBV5-4 to TRBJ2-7; 7 bases agree with TRBD1. CDR1 is SGHNT, CDR2 YYREEE, per germline (reference sequence). This CDR3 is built from 14 residues. The J segment lost 2 bases and the V segment lost 0 bases, leaving 2 bases of the junction unmatched.

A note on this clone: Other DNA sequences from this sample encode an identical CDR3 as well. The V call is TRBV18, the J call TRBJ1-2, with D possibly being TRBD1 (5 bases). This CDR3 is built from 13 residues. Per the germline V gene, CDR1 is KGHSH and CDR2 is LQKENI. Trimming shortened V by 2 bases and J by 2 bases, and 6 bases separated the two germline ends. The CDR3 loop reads CASSPDSNYGYTF. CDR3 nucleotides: TGTGCCAGCTCACCAGACAGCAACTATGGCTACACCTTC.

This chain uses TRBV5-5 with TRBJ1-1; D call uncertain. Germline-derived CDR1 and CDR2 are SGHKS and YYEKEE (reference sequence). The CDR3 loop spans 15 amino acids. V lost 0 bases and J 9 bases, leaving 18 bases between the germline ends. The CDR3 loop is CASSLGSPGLGKAFF. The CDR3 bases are TGTGCCAGCAGCTTGGGGTCTCCGGGTCTAGGAAAAGCTTTCTTT.

As DNA, the CDR3 is TGCGCCAGCAGCCGCGAAGTGACCGGGACAGCGCACAATGAGCAGTTCTTC. Translated, it gives CASSREVTGTAHNEQFF. The V and J genes are TRBV4-1 and TRBJ2-1; TRBD1 matches at 7 bases. The germline V gene encodes CDR1 MGHRA and CDR2 YSYEKL. V shed 4 bases and J 5 bases; nucleotides not matched to a gene: 14. This CDR3 comprises 17 residues.

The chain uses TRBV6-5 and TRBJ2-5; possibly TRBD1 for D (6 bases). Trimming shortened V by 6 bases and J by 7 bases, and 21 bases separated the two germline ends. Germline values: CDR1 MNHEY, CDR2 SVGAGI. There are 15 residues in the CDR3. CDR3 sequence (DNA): TGTGCCAGCAGCCACAGGGAAAGGGGTACGTGGACCCAGTACTTC. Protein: CASSHRERGTWTQYF.

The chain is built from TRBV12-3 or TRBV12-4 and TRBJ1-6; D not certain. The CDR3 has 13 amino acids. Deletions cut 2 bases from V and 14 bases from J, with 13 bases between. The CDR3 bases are TGTGCCAGCAGTTTATGGCGGCCGGGGACCCTCCACTTT. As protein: CASSLWRPGTLHF.

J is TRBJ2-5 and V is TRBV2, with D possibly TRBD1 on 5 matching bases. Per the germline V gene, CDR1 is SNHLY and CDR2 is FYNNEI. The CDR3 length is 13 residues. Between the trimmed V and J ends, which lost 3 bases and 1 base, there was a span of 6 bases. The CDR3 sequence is CASSDRGQETQYF. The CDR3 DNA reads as TGTGCCAGCAGTGATAGGGGCCAAGAGACCCAGTACTTC.

For the CDR3, the DNA is TGTGCCAGCAGCTTAGGAGGGGGGGGCGTGACTAGCAATCAGCCCCAGCATTTT. Translation gives CASSLGGGGVTSNQPQHF. V gene TRBV7-2 combines with J gene TRBJ1-5, with D possibly TRBD1 on 6 matching bases. The length of the CDR3 is 18 residues. Germline assignment: CDR1 SGHTA and CDR2 FQGNSA. V gave up 1 base and J gave up 0 bases, with 16 bases separating them.

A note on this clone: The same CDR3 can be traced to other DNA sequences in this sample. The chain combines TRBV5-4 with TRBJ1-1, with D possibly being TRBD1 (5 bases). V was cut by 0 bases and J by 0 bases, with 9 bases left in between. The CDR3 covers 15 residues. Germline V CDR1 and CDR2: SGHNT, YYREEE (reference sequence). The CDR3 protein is CASSLDPGVNTEAFF. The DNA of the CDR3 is TGTGCCAGCAGCTTGGATCCGGGGGTGAACACTGAAGCTTTCTTT.